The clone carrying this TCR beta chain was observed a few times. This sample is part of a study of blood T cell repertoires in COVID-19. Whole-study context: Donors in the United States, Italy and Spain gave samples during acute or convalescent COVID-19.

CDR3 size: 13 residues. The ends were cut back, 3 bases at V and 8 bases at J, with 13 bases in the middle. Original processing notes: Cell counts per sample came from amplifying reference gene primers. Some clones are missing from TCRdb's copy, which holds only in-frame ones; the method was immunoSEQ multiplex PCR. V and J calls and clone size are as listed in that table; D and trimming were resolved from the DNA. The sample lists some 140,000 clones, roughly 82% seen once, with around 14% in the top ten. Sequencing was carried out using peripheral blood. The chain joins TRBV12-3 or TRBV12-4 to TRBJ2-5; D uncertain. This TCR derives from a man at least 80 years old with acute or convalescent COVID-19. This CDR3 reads CASSFAVRGTQYF. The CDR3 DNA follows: TGTGCCAGCAGTTTCGCTGTACGAGGTACCCAGTACTTC.